These T cell receptor beta chains were read from a single sample in a study of blood T cell repertoires in COVID-19. Generated by immunoSEQ multiplex PCR, the TCRdb table keeps only in-frame clones and is missing some. The table records 350,000 to 400,000 clones, approximately 84% of them present only once. Sequenced input: PBMCs or T cells enriched from blood (not recorded which). The receptors originated from a woman aged 25 to 45 who had recovered from COVID-19. The CDR3 runs from the conserved cysteine through the conserved F or W. A D gene is named only where the DNA matches it firmly. For some rows the clone size is stated as once, few or many, or as a class when expanded; others skip it.

J,V,size,D,CDR3,DNA
TRBJ1-2,TRBV6-5,-,-,CASSRGAVYGYTF,TGTGCCAGCTCGCGGGGGGCTGTCTATGGCTACACCTTC
TRBJ1-1,TRBV19,-,-,CASSHERTGTEAFF,TGTGCCAGTAGTCACGAGAGGACGGGAACTGAAGCTTTCTTT
TRBJ1-1,TRBV25-1,-,TRBD1,CATGTGAEAFF,TGTGCCACCGGGACAGGGGCAGAAGCTTTCTTT
TRBJ2-7,TRBV5-1,-,-,CASSLYRGGPYEQYF,TGCGCCAGCAGCCTCTACAGGGGGGGACCGTACGAGCAGTACTTC
TRBJ2-7,TRBV2,-,-,CASRVANYEQYF,TGTGCCAGCAGGGTGGCAAACTACGAGCAGTACTTC
TRBJ2-5,TRBV28,-,-,CASSQAPAQYF,TGTGCCAGCAGCCAAGCCCCGGCCCAGTACTTC
TRBJ2-5,TRBV7-7,-,-,CASSLDQGLRETQYF,TGTGCTAGCAGCTTAGACCAGGGCCTCCGGGAGACCCAGTACTTC
TRBJ1-1,TRBV19,-,-,CASSIGRRVNTEAFF,TGTGCCAGTAGTATTGGTAGACGGGTGAACACTGAAGCTTTCTTT
TRBJ2-5,TRBV4-2,once,-,CASSQGTPLGETQYF,TGTGCCAGCAGCCAAGGGACTCCCCTGGGGGAGACCCAGTACTTC
TRBJ1-3,TRBV9,-,-,CASSRQATSGNTIYF,TGTGCCAGCAGCAGACAGGCGACCTCTGGAAACACCATATATTTT
TRBJ1-6,TRBV7-8,-,-,CASSQGTGNSPLHF,TGTGCCAGCAGTCAGGGAACAGGAAATTCACCCCTCCACTTT
TRBJ1-4,TRBV7-2,-,-,CASSLRGQENEKLFF,TGTGCCAGCAGCTTAAGGGGCCAGGAGAATGAAAAACTGTTTTTT
TRBJ2-3,TRBV2,-,TRBD1,CASKQGEVDTQYF,TGTGCCAGCAAACAGGGGGAGGTAGATACGCAGTATTTT
TRBJ2-7,TRBV7-9,-,-,CASSPSIGGFTYEQYF,TGTGCCAGCAGCCCCTCTATTGGGGGGTTCACCTACGAGCAGTACTTC
TRBJ1-2,TRBV7-9,-,-,CASSFVGYGYTF,TGTGCCAGCAGCTTCGTCGGTTATGGCTACACCTTC
TRBJ2-5,TRBV30,-,TRBD2,CAWSTLGLAGGGETQYF,TGTGCCTGGAGTACCCTGGGACTAGCGGGGGGTGGGGAGACCCAGTACTTC
TRBJ1-2,TRBV5-5,-,TRBD1,CASSPDRDYGYTF,TGTGCCAGCAGCCCGGACAGGGACTATGGCTACACCTTC
TRBJ2-4,TRBV5-4,-,-,CASSAGQSGNIQYF,TGTGCCAGCAGCGCCGGACAGTCTGGAAACATTCAGTACTTC
TRBJ1-3,TRBV28,-,TRBD1,CASSSTGVVAGNTIYF,TGTGCCAGCAGTTCGACAGGGGTCGTCGCTGGAAACACCATATATTTT
TRBJ2-1,TRBV5-1,-,-,CASSPALGATYNEQFF,TGCGCCAGCAGCCCGGCATTGGGGGCTACCTACAATGAGCAGTTCTTC
TRBJ2-5,TRBV27,once,TRBD2,CASRGTSGRRGTQYF,TGTGCCAGCAGGGGGACTAGCGGGAGACGGGGGACCCAGTACTTC
TRBJ1-1,TRBV15,-,TRBD1,CATSTRQGRTEAFF,TGTGCCACCAGCACGAGACAGGGAAGGACTGAAGCTTTCTTT
TRBJ1-2,TRBV7-8,once,TRBD1,CASSGTGGSGYTF,TGTGCCAGCTCCGGGACAGGGGGCTCTGGCTACACCTTC
TRBJ2-1,TRBV3-1/TRBV3-2,-,TRBD2,CASSQGTSGRAVYNEQFF,TGTGCCAGCAGCCAGGGGACTAGCGGGAGGGCCGTTTACAATGAGCAGTTCTTC
TRBJ2-1,TRBV7-2,-,TRBD2,CASSLARLAGGYEQFF,TGTGCCAGCAGCTTAGCGCGACTAGCGGGAGGGTATGAGCAGTTCTTC
TRBJ2-7,TRBV28,-,-,CASSETGSTYEQYF,TGTGCCAGCAGTGAAACCGGGTCCACCTACGAGCAGTACTTC
TRBJ1-1,TRBV6-5,once,-,CASRVYGGRNTEAFF,TGTGCCAGCAGGGTTTACGGGGGACGGAACACTGAAGCTTTCTTT
TRBJ2-1,TRBV7-3,-,TRBD2,CASSVSGTNYNEQFF,TGTGCCAGCAGCGTATCCGGGACTAACTACAATGAGCAGTTCTTC
TRBJ2-7,TRBV19,-,-,CASSTTGSRGQYF,TGTGCCAGTAGTACTACAGGGTCTCGGGGTCAGTACTTC
TRBJ1-6,TRBV6-5,few,-,CASSYVGQDSPLHF,TGTGCCAGCAGTTACGTTGGACAAGATTCACCCCTCCACTTT
TRBJ2-2,TRBV2,-,TRBD2,CASSVAGEDTGELFF,TGTGCCAGCAGTGTAGCGGGAGAGGACACCGGGGAGCTGTTTTTT
TRBJ2-1,TRBV5-1,-,TRBD2,CASSLGLAVNEQFF,TGCGCCAGCAGCTTGGGACTAGCGGTCAATGAGCAGTTCTTC
TRBJ1-2,TRBV5-8,-,-,CASSLGHGNNYGYTF,TGTGCCAGCAGCTTGGGACACGGGAATAACTATGGCTACACCTTC
TRBJ1-6,TRBV7-9,-,-,CASREGGKRSPLHF,TGTGCCAGCAGAGAGGGCGGTAAACGGTCACCCCTCCACTTT
TRBJ2-1,TRBV2,-,-,CASSEGTASYNEQFF,TGTGCCAGCAGTGAAGGTACAGCCTCCTACAATGAGCAGTTCTTC
TRBJ2-7,TRBV5-5,-,TRBD1,CASFTDRVVYEQYF,TGTGCCAGCTTCACTGACAGGGTAGTCTACGAGCAGTACTTC
TRBJ2-1,TRBV7-8,-,TRBD2,CASSLRLLAGAGEQFF,TGTGCCAGCAGCTTGAGGTTGCTAGCGGGAGCAGGTGAGCAGTTCTTC
TRBJ2-1,TRBV29-1,once,TRBD2,CSVRGAGTGLEYNEQFF,TGCAGCGTTAGAGGTGCTGGGACCGGACTAGAATACAATGAGCAGTTCTTC
TRBJ1-1,TRBV27,-,-,CASSLSGLTTEAFF,TGTGCCAGCAGTTTGTCAGGGCTTACCACTGAAGCTTTCTTT
TRBJ2-1,TRBV12-3/TRBV12-4,-,-,CASSLQQQFF,TGTGCCAGCAGCCTACAGCAGCAGTTCTTC
TRBJ2-1,TRBV5-1,many,TRBD2,CASSRTSGRDYNEQFF,TGCGCCAGCAGCCGCACTAGCGGGAGGGACTACAATGAGCAGTTCTTC
TRBJ2-1,TRBV6-5,-,-,CASSYYSGDNEQFF,TGTGCCAGCAGTTACTATTCAGGGGACAATGAGCAGTTCTTC
TRBJ2-1,TRBV29-1,-,-,CSVGGLFSDEQFF,TGCAGCGTGGGTGGACTATTCTCAGATGAGCAGTTCTTC
TRBJ1-3,TRBV5-1,-,-,CASSAGSSGNTIYF,TGCGCCAGCAGCGCCGGGAGCTCTGGAAACACCATATATTTT
TRBJ2-2,TRBV19,-,-,CASSTQVGELFF,TGTGCCAGTAGTACCCAGGTCGGGGAGCTGTTTTTT
TRBJ1-1,TRBV5-4,-,TRBD1,CASSAKQGITNEAFF,TGTGCCAGCAGCGCCAAACAGGGGATTACTAATGAAGCTTTCTTT
TRBJ1-2,TRBV12-3/TRBV12-4,-,-,CASSGGTDHGYTF,TGTGCCAGCAGTGGAGGGACGGATCATGGCTACACCTTC
TRBJ1-5,TRBV6-5,-,TRBD1,CASTPGRQGGQPQHF,TGTGCCAGCACTCCCGGGAGACAGGGCGGGCAGCCCCAGCATTTT
TRBJ2-1,TRBV5-1,few,-,CASSWGGNNEQFF,TGCGCCAGCAGTTGGGGCGGGAACAATGAGCAGTTCTTC
TRBJ1-3,TRBV2,-,TRBD1,CASSQGVSGNTIYF,TGTGCCAGCAGTCAGGGGGTCTCTGGAAACACCATATATTTT
TRBJ2-3,TRBV4-1,once,-,CASSQDHSTDTQYF,TGCGCCAGCAGCCAAGACCACTCCACAGATACGCAGTATTTT
TRBJ1-6,TRBV19,-,-,CATTSSYNSPLHF,TGTGCCACGACAAGCTCCTATAATTCACCCCTCCACTTT
TRBJ1-1,TRBV11-2,-,-,CASSLERGNTEAFF,TGTGCCAGCAGCTTAGAAAGGGGGAACACTGAAGCTTTCTTT
TRBJ1-1,TRBV4-1,few,-,CASSQEGGGNTEAFF,TGCGCCAGCAGCCAAGAAGGGGGGGGGAACACTGAAGCTTTCTTT
TRBJ2-7,TRBV6-5,-,TRBD2,CASSPMGAGEVEQYF,TGTGCCAGCAGTCCGATGGGAGCGGGAGAGGTCGAGCAGTACTTC